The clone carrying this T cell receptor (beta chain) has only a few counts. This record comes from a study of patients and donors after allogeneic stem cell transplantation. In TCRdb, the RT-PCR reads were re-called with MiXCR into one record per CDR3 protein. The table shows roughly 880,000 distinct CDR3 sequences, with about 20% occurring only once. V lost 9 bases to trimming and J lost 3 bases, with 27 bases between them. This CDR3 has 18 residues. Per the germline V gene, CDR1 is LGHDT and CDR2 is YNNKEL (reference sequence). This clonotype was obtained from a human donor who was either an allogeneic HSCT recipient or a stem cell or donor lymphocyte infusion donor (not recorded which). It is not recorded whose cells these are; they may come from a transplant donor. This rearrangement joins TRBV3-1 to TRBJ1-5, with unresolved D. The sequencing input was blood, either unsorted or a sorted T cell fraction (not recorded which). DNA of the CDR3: TGTGCCAGTAGAAGACGGGTCCGGGTCCAGTTACACAATCAGCCCCAGCATTTT. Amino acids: CASRRRVRVQLHNQPQHF.